Below, 18 T cell receptor beta chains from the same sample are listed, as sequenced in a study of cytomegalovirus exposure and HLA in healthy donors. PCR used 60 Vbeta primers and 13 Jbeta primers. Clones were sequenced by immunoSEQ multiplex PCR, and TCRdb holds only the in-frame ones, with some missing. The sample records under 250,000 clones, approximately 78% being singletons. The sample comprised PBMCs. The receptors were gathered from a male donor in good health and CMV-seronegative.

The chain joins TRBV28 to TRBJ2-3; D is possibly TRBD1 (6 bases). The CDR3 covers 13 residues. Deletions cut 7 bases from V and 3 bases from J, with 11 bases between. Germline-derived CDR1 and CDR2 are MDHEN and SYDVKM. CDR3 sequence (DNA): TGTGCCAGCACCGTAACAGGGACAGATACGCAGTATTTT. It encodes CASTVTGTDTQYF.

The J gene is TRBJ2-5, the V gene TRBV18; tentatively, D is TRBD1 (6 bases). Per germline, CDR1 KGHSH and CDR2 LQKENI. This CDR3 contains 14 residues. Trimming pared 1 base from V and 5 bases from J, leaving 11 bases between. CDR3 nucleotide sequence: TGTGCCAGCTCACCACGTTTAGACAGGGAGACCCAGTACTTC. It is translated as CASSPRLDRETQYF.

This rearrangement joins TRBV25-1 to TRBJ2-7; 10 bases fit TRBD1. Germline assignment: CDR1 MGHDK and CDR2 SYGVNS. J lost 7 bases, V lost 7 bases, and 7 bases had no gene match. The CDR3 runs 13 residues. Written as DNA, the CDR3 is TGTGCCAGCACCGGGACAGGGGTTGGTGAGCAGTACTTC. Protein sequence: CASTGTGVGEQYF.

V gene TRBV6-1 combines with J gene TRBJ2-7; the match to TRBD2 covers 9 bases. The CDR3 length is 15 residues. The germline gives CDR1 MNHNS, CDR2 SASEGT. Trimming cost V 6 bases and J 1 base; bases outside gene matches: 7. As DNA, the CDR3 is TGTGCCAGCAGCGATAGCGGGAGAACGTCCTACGAGCAGTACTTC. This codes for CASSDSGRTSYEQYF.

This chain uses TRBV6-5 with TRBJ1-2, with 8 bases identical to TRBD1. CDR3 length: 13 residues. From germline, CDR1 is MNHEY and CDR2 SVGAGI. The V gene end was trimmed by 5 bases and the J gene end by 4 bases; junction bases not matched to a gene: 3. Here the CDR3 DNA reads TGTGCCAGCAGTACAGGGACAGGCTATGGCTACACCTTC. Translated, it gives CASSTGTGYGYTF.

This chain connects TRBV25-1 to TRBJ2-1, with 9 bases identical to TRBD2. This CDR3 contains 14 residues. Unmatched junction bases numbered 5, after V lost 4 bases and J lost 7 bases. Germline V gene lookup returns CDR1 MGHDK and CDR2 SYGVNS. Written as DNA, the CDR3 is TGTGCCAGCAGTGCCCGACTAGCGGTAAATGAGCAGTTCTTC. It codes for CASSARLAVNEQFF.

The chain is built from TRBV7-2 and TRBJ1-1, with 7 positions matching TRBD1. The CDR3 spans 14 residues. Germline lookup yields CDR1 SGHTA and CDR2 FQGNSA. V shed 6 bases, J shed 2 bases, and the junction held 6 bases outside the gene matches. CDR3 residues: CASSKQGRNTEAFF. The CDR3 nucleotides read TGTGCCAGCAGTAAACAGGGGCGAAACACTGAAGCTTTCTTT.

This clone was observed once. The chain couples TRBV5-4 to TRBJ2-7; TRBD2 aligns across 12 bases. Germline loops: CDR1 SGHNT, CDR2 YYREEE (reference sequence). The CDR3 loop spans 15 amino acids. V lost 1 base, J lost 6 bases, and 5 bases stayed unmatched. This CDR3 is CASSLRLAGVLEQYF. The CDR3, as DNA: TGTGCCAGCAGCTTGCGACTAGCGGGAGTCCTCGAGCAGTACTTC.

This clone was counted a single time. CDR3 protein: CASSPGLEGGELFF. CDR3 nucleotide sequence: TGCGCCAGCAGCCCGGGACTAGAAGGCGGGGAGCTGTTTTTT. V and J are TRBV5-1 and TRBJ2-2, with 8 bases identical to TRBD2. CDR3 length: 14 residues. The trim removed 4 bases at V and 7 bases at J, leaving 6 bases unmatched. Germline V gene lookup returns CDR1 SGHRS and CDR2 YFSETQ. The full variable domain, in which reference TRBV5-1 and TRBJ2-2 provide the parts outside the CDR3, is KAGVTQTPRYLIKTRGQQVTLSCSPISGHRSVSWYQQTPGQGLQFLFEYFSETQRNKGNFPGRFSGRQFSNSRSEMNVSTLELGDSALYLCASSPGLEGGELFFGEGSRLTVL.

This clone has only one observation. The chain carries TRBV7-2 and TRBJ1-1; D unclear. With 5 bases removed from V and 1 base from J, the gap between germline ends came to 11 bases. The CDR3 runs to 14 residues. Germline lookup yields CDR1 SGHTA and CDR2 FQGNSA. The CDR3 nucleotides are TGTGCCAGCAGCGCTTACGGTCCGAACACTGAAGCTTTCTTT. Amino acids: CASSAYGPNTEAFF. Based on the CDR3 plus reference TRBV7-2 and TRBJ1-1, the full variable domain is GAGVSQSPSNKVTEKGKDVELRCDPISGHTALYWYRQSLGQGLEFLIYFQGNSAPDKSGLPSDRFSAERTGGSVSTLTIQRTQQEDSAVYLCASSAYGPNTEAFFGQGTRLTVV.

The CDR3 nucleotides read TGCGCCAGCAGCTTGGCGCGGGGGGCGAACACTGAAGCTTTCTTT. It specifies CASSLARGANTEAFF. This chain uses TRBV5-1 with TRBJ1-1; maybe TRBD1 (6 bases). Germline CDR1 reads SGHRS; CDR2 reads YFSETQ. V was trimmed by 0 bases and J by 1 base, leaving 10 bases between them. This CDR3 contains 15 residues.

This chain links TRBV27 with TRBJ1-5; TRBD1 matches at 8 bases. The V and J ends lost 5 bases and 2 bases, in that order; junction bases with no gene match: 5. The CDR3 has 15 amino acids. CDR1 and CDR2 (germline): MNHEY, SMNVEV (reference sequence). The CDR3 loop reads CASSPPGQGNQPQHF. The CDR3 DNA follows: TGTGCCAGCAGTCCACCGGGACAGGGCAATCAGCCCCAGCATTTT.

Remarks on this clone: An end of the junction does not agree with germline; a read error may underlie this. The rearrangement links TRBV7-9 to TRBJ2-1, with 9 bases identical to TRBD1. Germline V gene sequence: CDR1 SEHNR, CDR2 FQNEAQ (reference sequence). There are 16 residues in the CDR3. As DNA, the CDR3 is TGTTCCAGCAACTGGAACCGGGGACAGGGCCATAATATGCAGTTCTTC. Translation gives CSSNWNRGQGHNMQFF. The variable domain in full, completed from reference TRBV7-9 and TRBJ2-1, reads DTGVSQNPRHKITKRGQNVTFRCDPISEHNRLYWYRQTLGQGPEFLTYFQNEAQLEKSRLLSDRFSAERPKGSFSTLEIQRTEQGDSAMYLCSSNWNRGQGHNMQFFGPGTRLTVL.

The V and J genes are TRBV5-1 and TRBJ1-4; 7 nucleotides line up with TRBD1. Germline V gene sequence: CDR1 SGHRS, CDR2 YFSETQ. The V and J ends lost 4 bases and 4 bases, in that order; junction bases with no gene match: 7. The CDR3 extends over 15 amino acids. The CDR3 loop reads CASSTQGQGNEKLFF. Written as DNA, the CDR3 is TGCGCCAGCAGCACACAGGGGCAGGGTAATGAAAAACTGTTTTTT. The full variable domain, completed using reference TRBV5-1 and TRBJ1-4, is KAGVTQTPRYLIKTRGQQVTLSCSPISGHRSVSWYQQTPGQGLQFLFEYFSETQRNKGNFPGRFSGRQFSNSRSEMNVSTLELGDSALYLCASSTQGQGNEKLFFGSGTQLSVL.

The chain combines TRBV19 with TRBJ1-5; TRBD1 might be the D (6 bases). V was shortened by 3 bases and J by 5 bases, with 14 bases between the two germline ends. This CDR3 is 15 amino acids long. Germline CDR1 LNHDA, CDR2 SQIVND (reference sequence). The CDR3 DNA reads as TGTGCCAGTAGTATTGAACCAGGACAGCATCAGCCCCAGCATTTT. Translation: CASSIEPGQHQPQHF. The entire variable domain, with the rest obtained from reference TRBV19 and TRBJ1-5, is as follows: DGGITQSPKYLFRKEGQNVTLSCEQNLNHDAMYWYRQDPGQGLRLIYYSQIVNDFQKGDIAEGYSVSREKKESFPLTVTSAQKNPTAFYLCASSIEPGQHQPQHFGDGTRLSIL.

This chain links TRBV18 with TRBJ2-5, with 7 bases lining up with TRBD2. Germline CDR1 KGHSH, CDR2 LQKENI. CDR3 length: 14 amino acids. V was clipped by 3 bases and J by 3 bases; unmatched bases: 4. The CDR3 loop is CASSPLAVKETQYF. The CDR3 DNA sequence: TGTGCCAGCTCACCTCTAGCGGTAAAAGAGACCCAGTACTTC.

This chain connects TRBV9 to TRBJ2-1, with D maybe TRBD1 (5 bases). Germline V CDR1 and CDR2: SGDLS, YYNGEE. The CDR3 spans 14 residues. Trimming cost V 5 bases and J 3 bases, with 12 bases left between them. For the CDR3, the DNA is TGTGCCAGCAGTGATCAGGGTCTCTACAATGAGCAGTTCTTC. It is translated as CASSDQGLYNEQFF.

V usage is TRBV6-5 and J usage is TRBJ2-3; TRBD2 might be the D (6 bases). V lost 6 bases and J lost 0, with 10 bases in between. Germline assignment: CDR1 MNHEY and CDR2 SVGAGI. The CDR3 contains 14 residues. The CDR3 bases are TGTGCCAGCAGGGGCGGGACTAGCACAGATACGCAGTATTTT. This gives the protein CASRGGTSTDTQYF.